The 18 T cell receptor beta chains below were found in one sample sequenced in a study of T cells in Graves' hyperthyroidism and ophthalmopathy. Amplification targeted TCR beta CDR3 regions from RNA transcripts. HTBI primers were employed in a first-round RT-PCR of the TCR CDR3. TCRdb independently ran MiXCR on the multiplex PCR reads; one entry per CDR3 protein. The table includes a few hundred thousand distinct CDR3 sequences, 15% detected once. Sequenced material: blood. The receptors here all came from a woman aged 25 to 39 with Graves' hyperthyroidism.

The DNA of the CDR3 is TGTGCCAGTAGTACCTCCGGGACAGGCTCCTACGAGCAGTACTTC. Protein product: CASSTSGTGSYEQYF. The V and J genes are TRBV19 and TRBJ2-7, with 8 bases that match TRBD1. Unmatched junction bases numbered 5, after V lost 4 bases and J lost 0 bases. The CDR3 is 15 residues long. CDR1 LNHDA and CDR2 SQIVND come from the germline V gene (reference sequence).

In this sample, this clonotype turned up many times. The CDR3 loop reads CASSREGGPYEQYF. CDR3 nucleotides: TGTGCCAGCAGCCGGGAGGGCGGACCCTACGAGCAGTACTTC. The gene calls are TRBV7-9 and TRBJ2-7, with TRBD2 matching 8 bases. Germline trimming cut 5 bases from V and 2 bases from J; bases unmatched to any gene: 5. This CDR3 is built from 14 residues. Germline V lookup: CDR1 SEHNR, CDR2 FQNEAQ (reference sequence).

The genes are TRBV7-6 and TRBJ2-5, with 7 bases lining up with TRBD1. CDR3 size: 14 residues. CDR1 and CDR2 from the germline V gene are SGHVS and FNYEAQ. V was pared by 4 bases and J by 2 bases, with 4 bases of the junction left unmatched. The CDR3 sequence is CASSSGTVQETQYF. CDR3 in DNA: TGTGCCAGCAGCTCGGGGACAGTACAAGAGACCCAGTACTTC.

At least ten counts were recorded for this clonotype. V is TRBV5-8 and J is TRBJ2-7, with D possibly matching TRBD1 (6 bases). The CDR3 has 20 amino acids. V dropped 3 bases and J dropped 2 bases, with 30 bases sitting between them. The germline V gene has CDR1 SGHTS and CDR2 YDEGEE. As DNA, the CDR3 is TGTGCCAGCAGCTCCCCTGTGGGCCCCAGGGGACGCCTACCTACCTACGAGCAGTACTTC. Protein sequence: CASSSPVGPRGRLPTYEQYF.

In this sample, this clonotype turned up many times. This chain uses TRBV5-1 with TRBJ2-2; 10 nucleotides match TRBD2. CDR1 and CDR2 (germline): SGHRS, YFSETQ. The CDR3 contains 16 residues. V shed 5 bases, J shed 3 bases, and the junction held 7 bases outside the gene matches. The CDR3 DNA is TGCGCCAGCAGGGCGATCCTAGCGGGAGACACCGGGGAGCTGTTTTTT. It specifies CASRAILAGDTGELFF.

For the CDR3, the DNA is TGTGCCAGCAGTCATGAAGCCTACAATGAGCAGTTCTTC. Its protein is CASSHEAYNEQFF. This sequence joins TRBV14 and TRBJ2-1; no clear D gene. The germline CDR1 and CDR2 sequences are SGHDN and FVKESK. Trimming removed 6 bases at V and 2 bases at J, with 8 bases between. The CDR3 spans 13 residues.

The chain couples TRBV11-2 to TRBJ2-1; the D gene is possibly TRBD2 (5 bases). Between the trimmed V and J ends, which lost 1 base and 0 bases, there was a span of 19 bases. Looked up from germline, CDR1 is SGHAT and CDR2 is FQNNGV. The CDR3 length is 19 residues. The DNA for the CDR3 is TGTGCCAGCAGCTTAGTTCGCTTTGAGCGGAAAGGCTCCTACAATGAGCAGTTCTTC. Residues: CASSLVRFERKGSYNEQFF.

The J gene is TRBJ2-2, the V gene TRBV24-1, with TRBD1 matching 9 bases. The CDR3 spans 14 residues. With V trimmed by 7 bases and J by 1 base, 0 bases remained unmatched. CDR1 and CDR2 (germline): KGHDR, SFDVKD. In DNA, the CDR3 is TGTGCCACCAGGACAGGGGGGAACACCGGGGAGCTGTTTTTT. Its protein is CATRTGGNTGELFF.

This clonotype came up a few times. The CDR3 bases are TGCGCCAGCAGCAGACCGGGACAGGGGCTCACCGGGGAGCTGTTTTTT. Translating gives CASSRPGQGLTGELFF. The J gene is TRBJ2-2, the V gene TRBV5-1; TRBD1 agrees at 10 bases. There are 16 residues in the CDR3. In germline, CDR1 is SGHRS, CDR2 YFSETQ. Trimming took 4 bases from V and 4 from J; bases not matched to a gene: 7.

This clonotype has a count of ten or more. Written as DNA, the CDR3 is TGCAGTGCCGGCGGACTACGTTACAATGAGCAGTTCTTC. Amino acid sequence: CSAGGLRYNEQFF. V usage is TRBV20-1 and J usage is TRBJ2-1; a possible D gene is TRBD2 (6 bases). Trimming stripped 6 bases from V and 4 bases from J, with 13 bases between. Germline V gene sequence: CDR1 DFQATT, CDR2 SNEGSKA (reference sequence). The CDR3 has 13 amino acids.

At least ten counts were recorded for this clonotype. J is TRBJ2-3 and V is TRBV30, with 9 bases identical to TRBD2. V gave up 1 base and J gave up 6 bases; unmatched junction bases: 8. The CDR3 consists of 15 residues. Germline V CDR1 and CDR2: GTSNPN, SVGIG (reference sequence). For the CDR3, the DNA is TGTGCCTGGAGTGATAGGGCTAGCGGGACGGATACGCAGTATTTT. As protein: CAWSDRASGTDTQYF.

This clonotype was found once. J is TRBJ2-3 and V is TRBV10-3, with TRBD2 matching 8 bases. Germline assignment: CDR1 ENHRY and CDR2 SYGVKD. Trimming cost V 6 bases and J 8 bases; bases outside gene matches: 7. The CDR3 spans 13 residues. The CDR3 spells CAIREGLVGTQYF. The CDR3 DNA reads TGTGCCATCAGGGAGGGACTAGTCGGTACGCAGTATTTT.

In its sample, this clonotype was seen many times. The chain joins TRBV2 to TRBJ1-4, with TRBD1 matching 7 bases. Germline-derived CDR1 and CDR2 are SNHLY and FYNNEI. This CDR3 is built from 14 residues. V was clipped by 6 bases and J by 8 bases; unmatched bases: 9. DNA of the CDR3: TGTGCCAGCAGCCCACAGGGGAAAGGCGAAAAACTGTTTTTT. Protein sequence: CASSPQGKGEKLFF.

The genes are TRBV28 and TRBJ2-1; 8 bases line up with TRBD1. The CDR3 consists of 16 residues. The germline V gene encodes CDR1 MDHEN and CDR2 SYDVKM. V shed 5 bases and J 0 bases; nucleotides not matched to a gene: 6. CDR3 region: CASSTSGQGSYNEQFF. The CDR3, as DNA: TGTGCCAGCAGTACCTCAGGACAGGGCTCCTACAATGAGCAGTTCTTC.

This clonotype was detected ten times or more. The J gene is TRBJ1-1, the V gene TRBV15; possible D gene TRBD1, 5 bases. Germline CDR1 is LNHNV and CDR2 is YYDKDF (reference sequence). The CDR3 runs 14 residues. V gave up 5 bases and J gave up 2 bases, with 12 bases separating them. CDR3 in DNA: TGTGCCACCAGCTCCTCTCAGGGTAACACTGAAGCTTTCTTT. This encodes CATSSSQGNTEAFF.

This clonotype was observed at least ten times. V and J are TRBV18 and TRBJ2-6; D is unclear. V shed 3 bases and J shed 0 bases, with 3 bases lying between them. The CDR3 runs 14 residues. Germline CDR1 KGHSH, CDR2 LQKENI. CDR3 sequence reads: CASSPPSGANVLTF. CDR3 sequence (DNA): TGTGCCAGCTCACCCCCCTCTGGGGCCAACGTCCTGACTTTC.

V gene TRBV7-8 combines with J gene TRBJ1-1; D is perhaps TRBD1 (5 bases). Between the trimmed V and J ends, which lost 1 base and 0 bases, there was a span of 12 bases. The CDR3 totals 16 residues. CDR1 and CDR2 (germline): SGHVS, FQNEAQ. CDR3 residues: CASSLEAGTLNTEAFF. CDR3 bases: TGTGCCAGCAGCTTAGAGGCAGGGACCTTGAACACTGAAGCTTTCTTT.

This clonotype was detected many times. This chain uses TRBV28 with TRBJ2-7; a possible D gene is TRBD2 (6 bases). V lost 4 bases and J 6 bases, leaving 10 bases between the germline ends. The germline gives CDR1 MDHEN, CDR2 SYDVKM. The CDR3 is 12 amino acids. The CDR3 DNA sequence: TGTGCCAGCAGTTCGCTAGCGATCGAGCAGTACTTC. Its translation is CASSSLAIEQYF.